This TCR beta chain was profiled in a study of blood T cell repertoires in COVID-19. Authors' processing steps: Reference gene primer amplification gave estimated nucleated cell counts. Clones were sequenced by immunoSEQ multiplex PCR, and TCRdb holds only the in-frame ones, with some missing. That table furnishes V, J and clone size, whereas the DNA furnished D and trimming. Among roughly 150,000 clones, over 70% were seen once, and the ten largest hold 2.8%. Sequencing was carried out using peripheral blood. This TCR came from a man between 70 and 80 years old with acute or convalescent COVID-19.

CDR3 nucleotides: TGCAGTGCCTACAGGACGTTTGGCTACACCTTC. Protein: CSAYRTFGYTF. The V gene is TRBV20-1, the J gene TRBJ1-2; D possibly corresponds to TRBD1 (5 bases). The CDR3 loop spans 11 amino acids. Trimming stripped 6 bases from V and 7 bases from J, with 12 bases between. Germline V gene data show CDR1 as DFQATT and CDR2 as SNEGSKA (reference sequence).